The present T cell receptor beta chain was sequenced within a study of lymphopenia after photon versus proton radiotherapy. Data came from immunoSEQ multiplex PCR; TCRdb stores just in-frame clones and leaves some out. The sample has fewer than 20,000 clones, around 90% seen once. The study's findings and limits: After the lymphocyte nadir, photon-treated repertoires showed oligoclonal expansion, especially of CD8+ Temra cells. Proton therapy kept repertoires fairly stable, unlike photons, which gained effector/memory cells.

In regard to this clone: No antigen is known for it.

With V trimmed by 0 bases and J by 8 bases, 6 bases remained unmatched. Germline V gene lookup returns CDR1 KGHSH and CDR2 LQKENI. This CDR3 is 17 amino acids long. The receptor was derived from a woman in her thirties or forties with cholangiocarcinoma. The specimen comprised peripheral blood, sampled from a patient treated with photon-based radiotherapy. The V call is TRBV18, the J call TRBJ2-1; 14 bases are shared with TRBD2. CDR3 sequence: CASSPPATSGREDEQFF. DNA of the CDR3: TGTGCCAGCTCACCACCGGCGACTAGCGGGAGGGAGGATGAGCAGTTCTTC.